The 11 T cell receptor beta chains reported below all come from one sample, sequenced in a study of blood T cell repertoires in COVID-19. Sequencing used immunoSEQ multiplex PCR; TCRdb keeps in-frame clones, though not all of them. This sample yields 27,000 or so clones, of which about 89% are seen a single time; 4.9% belongs to the top ten. Source material: peripheral blood. Receptors were obtained from a man between 65 and 85 years old with active COVID-19.

V gene TRBV30 combines with J gene TRBJ1-5; 7 bases are a match to TRBD1. The CDR3 is 14 residues long. Germline V gives CDR1 GTSNPN, CDR2 SVGIG (reference sequence). J gave up 0 bases and V 5 bases, and 4 bases lay outside the gene matches. The CDR3 region has the DNA TGTGCCTGGGGGACAGTCGATAGCAATCAGCCCCAGCATTTT. Its protein product is CAWGTVDSNQPQHF.

V is TRBV6-1 and J is TRBJ1-2; D remains ambiguous. The CDR3 extends over 15 amino acids. V was trimmed by 1 base and J by 0 bases, leaving 9 bases between them. The V gene's germline CDR1 is MNHNS and CDR2 SASEGT. The CDR3 DNA reads TGTGCCAGCAGTGAAGGGAGGCGATCTAACTATGGCTACACCTTC. Translating gives CASSEGRRSNYGYTF.

V and J are TRBV19 and TRBJ1-2; unclear D gene. In germline, CDR1 is LNHDA, CDR2 SQIVND (reference sequence). The ends were cut back, 3 bases at V and 4 bases at J, with 6 bases in the middle. The CDR3 spans 12 residues. CDR3 amino acids: CASSIRRYGYTF. CDR3 bases: TGTGCCAGTAGTATTCGTCGCTATGGCTACACCTTC.

The chain employs TRBV5-1 and TRBJ1-2, with D unclear. The CDR3 extends over 15 amino acids. Per germline, CDR1 SGHRS and CDR2 YFSETQ. V dropped 4 bases and J dropped 0 bases, with 13 bases sitting between them. As DNA, the CDR3 is TGCGCCAGCAGCCAGACATTCCTCTCTAACTATGGCTACACCTTC. Its protein product is CASSQTFLSNYGYTF.

The gene calls are TRBV6-6 and TRBJ1-2; D not certain. The CDR3 has 13 residues. V was trimmed by 0 bases and J by 6 bases, leaving 8 bases between them. CDR1 is MNHNY, CDR2 SVGAGI, per germline (reference sequence). CDR3 in DNA: TGTGCCAGCAGTTACTCGAGGGATCATGGCTACACCTTC. Translated: CASSYSRDHGYTF.

This chain uses TRBV29-1 with TRBJ2-7; D might be TRBD1 (6 bases). The CDR3 loop spans 13 amino acids. V gave up 4 bases and J gave up 5 bases, with 15 bases separating them. Germline V gene data show CDR1 as SQVTM and CDR2 as ANQGSEA. Here the CDR3 reads CSVGSQGINEQYF. CDR3 bases: TGCAGCGTTGGATCCCAGGGGATTAACGAGCAGTACTTC.

The chain joins TRBV6-6 to TRBJ1-2; the match to TRBD1 covers 8 bases. The CDR3 has 12 amino acids. Germline V gene lookup returns CDR1 MNHNY and CDR2 SVGAGI (reference sequence). V trimming: 6 bases; J trimming: 8 bases; junction bases outside the gene matches: 5. The CDR3 DNA follows: TGTGCCAGCAGACCACAGGGGGGGGGCTACACCTTC. Its protein is CASRPQGGGYTF.

The chain joins TRBV7-9 to TRBJ2-1, with TRBD2 identical over 7 bases. Per the germline V gene, CDR1 is SEHNR and CDR2 is FQNEAQ (reference sequence). This CDR3 is built from 14 residues. Trimming removed 5 bases from V and 8 bases from J; junction bases left unmatched: 9. Here the CDR3 reads CASSGGVGRDEQFF. The DNA of the CDR3 is TGTGCCAGCAGCGGAGGGGTGGGGAGGGATGAGCAGTTCTTC.

This clone has just one count. The V and J genes are TRBV18 and TRBJ1-1; maybe TRBD1 (6 bases). CDR3 size: 12 residues. V was clipped by 2 bases and J by 10 bases, with 11 bases between them. CDR1 is KGHSH and CDR2 is LQKENI in the germline V gene. The CDR3 DNA sequence: TGTGCCAGCTCACCAAGGGGGTGGGGAGCTTTCTTT. This sequence encodes CASSPRGWGAFF. The entire variable domain, with the rest obtained from reference TRBV18 and TRBJ1-1, is as follows: NAGVMQNPRHLVRRRGQEARLRCSPMKGHSHVYWYRQLPEEGLKFMVYLQKENIIDESGMPKERFSAEFPKEGPSILRIQQVVRGDSAAYFCASSPRGWGAFFGQGTRLTVV.

The chain has TRBV18 and TRBJ1-1; D gene uncertain. Trimming stripped 7 bases from V and 2 bases from J, with 17 bases between. CDR1 is KGHSH and CDR2 is LQKENI in the germline V gene. CDR3 length: 15 residues. CDR3 protein: CASLISSVPNTEAFF. The CDR3 DNA reads TGTGCCAGCTTGATCTCTTCGGTCCCTAACACTGAAGCTTTCTTT.

The rearrangement links TRBV7-2 to TRBJ2-1, with TRBD2 as a possible D gene (6 bases). The CDR3 is 17 amino acids. CDR1 and CDR2 from the germline V gene are SGHTA and FQGNSA. V was pared by 1 base and J by 5 bases, with 18 bases between. The CDR3: CASSLGAGTPRNNEQFF. CDR3 coding DNA: TGTGCCAGCAGCTTAGGGGCCGGGACTCCGCGTAACAATGAGCAGTTCTTC.